The clone carrying this T cell receptor beta chain was detected many times. What it binds is unknown. The sample belongs to a study of Graves' ophthalmopathy and Graves' hyperthyroidism. Study information: Peripheral blood was obtained at first diagnosis, ahead of any treatment.

Trimming removed 7 bases at V and 6 bases at J, with 15 bases between. The CDR3 is 13 residues long. Enrollment excluded any patients with other autoimmune diseases, uncontrolled infections, pregnancy or lactation. Fresh peripheral blood (10 ml) yielded the PBMCs. Study-level findings and limits: Progression of ophthalmopathy was predicted by the model with about 66% sensitivity and less than 85% specificity.

Researchers took RNA transcripts and amplified TCR beta CDR3 regions from them. First-round RT-PCR employed HTBI primers, with a second-round multiplex PCR after it. TCRdb re-called the multiplex PCR reads through MiXCR, storing one row per CDR3 protein. The sample holds about 740,000 distinct CDR3 sequences; roughly 40% are singletons and the top ten take around 40%. The chain has TRBV12-3 or TRBV12-4 and TRBJ1-2; no clear D gene. The sequenced material came from peripheral blood. This receptor was taken from an adult man with Graves' ophthalmopathy. In DNA, the CDR3 is TGTGCCAGCAAGGCGTCAGTCTTTGATGGCTACACCTTC. It encodes CASKASVFDGYTF.